This T cell receptor (beta chain) was captured in a study of metastatic and nonmetastatic thyroid tumors. Study-wide background: Repertoires were compared across blood and tumor or nodule tissue from malignant and benign thyroid patients.

Methods used by the authors: The study built a papillary thyroid cancer distant-metastasis classifier from CDR3 differences across clinicopathological groups. TCRdb re-analyzed the PCR reads through MiXCR. The V and J calls, along with clone size, are taken from TCRdb and not from the paper's own processing. The data hold some 18,000 clones, with 34% observed a single time. Trimming cost V 1 base and J 7 bases; bases outside gene matches: 1. The length of the CDR3 is 14 residues. Per germline, CDR1 LGHNA and CDR2 YNFKEQ. Regarding this clone: Its matching antigen is unknown. Other DNA sequences from this sample encode an identical CDR3 as well.

General study points: According to reports, the diversity of TCR beta was significantly higher in malignant thyroid tumors than in benign nodules, and this held in both blood and tumor samples.

Treatment of any kind had been given to no patient before thyroid surgery. The chain links TRBV4-2 to TRBJ2-7; TRBD2 matches 13 bases. The sequenced material came from tumor tissue. The receptor was isolated from a male donor with papillary thyroid cancer or a benign thyroid nodule (not recorded which). Some clones in this sample may be carry-over from other donors' samples. In DNA, the CDR3 is TGTGCCAGCAGCCAAGGGACTAGCGGGAGAGAGCAGTACTTC. It encodes CASSQGTSGREQYF.